This T cell receptor beta chain comes out of a study of beta chain features in type 1 diabetes. This clone was observed a handful of times. Its antigen is undetermined. Study outcomes and limitations: Sequencing from cDNA could over-represent high-TCR-expressing cells. Within the patient group, naive, central memory and Treg TCRB repertoires appeared more similar to each other than within healthy donors. Moderately but significantly shorter TCRB CDR3s were found in Type 1 diabetes patients in all four CD4+ subsets.

Sequenced material consisted of expressed TCRB transcripts (all of the isolated RNA was reverse transcribed). Sequencing was performed with immunoSEQ multiplex PCR; in TCRdb, only in-frame clones are kept and a portion is missing. Of over 40,000 clones listed, under 65% are singletons. The specimen sequenced was Tregs from blood. The source is a woman aged 18-29 years in good health.

This chain's CDR3 is CASSVGIGVSPYEQYF. The CDR3 region has the DNA TGTGCCAGCAGCGTAGGAATAGGGGTCTCCCCCTACGAGCAGTACTTC. V and J are TRBV9 and TRBJ2-7; D perhaps matches TRBD1 (5 bases). The ends were cut back, 0 bases at V and 2 bases at J, with 15 bases in the middle. The CDR3 spans 16 residues. CDR1 and CDR2 from the germline V gene are SGDLS and YYNGEE.